One sample yielded the 25 T cell receptor beta chains listed below, sequenced in a study of cytomegalovirus exposure and HLA in healthy donors. Researchers ran the PCR with 60 Vbeta and 13 Jbeta primers. Only in-frame clones appear in the TCRdb table, and some are missing; sequencing was by immunoSEQ multiplex PCR. There are around 120,000 clones in the sample; 65% to 90% occur only once, and around 1.2% lies in the top ten. Sequenced sample: PBMCs. The receptors shown here come from a girl aged 2 to 9 in good health and CMV-seronegative.

The chain uses TRBV7-3 and TRBJ2-2, with TRBD2 identical over 14 bases. J lost 5 bases, V lost 3 bases, and 2 bases had no gene match. This CDR3 has 16 residues. Germline V gene lookup returns CDR1 SGHTA and CDR2 FQGTGA. The CDR3 here is CASSLGLAGATGELFF. Here the CDR3 DNA reads TGTGCCAGCAGCTTGGGACTAGCGGGGGCAACCGGGGAGCTGTTTTTT.

The chain has TRBV29-1 and TRBJ2-2, with D perhaps TRBD2 (7 bases). CDR1 SQVTM and CDR2 ANQGSEA come from the germline V gene. Trimming removed 7 bases from V and 2 bases from J, with 20 bases in between. The CDR3 sequence is 16 residues long. CDR3 region: CSATLIAGANTGELFF. The CDR3 DNA is TGCAGCGCGACCTTAATCGCGGGGGCCAACACCGGGGAGCTGTTTTTT.

Remarks on this clone: The same CDR3 can be traced to other DNA sequences in this sample. The chain recombines TRBV27 with TRBJ1-1, with TRBD1 matching over 7 bases. V was pared by 2 bases and J by 5 bases, with 5 bases of the junction left unmatched. Germline V gene lookup returns CDR1 MNHEY and CDR2 SMNVEV (reference sequence). This CDR3 has 14 amino acids. The CDR3 reads CASSLQGVGTEAFF. The CDR3 DNA follows: TGTGCCAGCAGTTTACAGGGGGTCGGGACTGAAGCTTTCTTT.

V and J are TRBV7-2 and TRBJ1-2; TRBD1 is a possible D gene (5 bases). V was clipped by 4 bases and J by 6 bases, with 12 bases between them. Germline V gene data show CDR1 as SGHTA and CDR2 as FQGNSA. This CDR3 is built from 13 residues. CDR3 region: CASSSRVSHGYTF. The DNA of the CDR3 is TGTGCCAGCAGCTCCAGGGTTTCCCATGGCTACACCTTC.

The rearrangement links TRBV15 to TRBJ1-5; no reliable D call. Germline lookup yields CDR1 LNHNV and CDR2 YYDKDF (reference sequence). The germline V and J ends were trimmed by 6 bases and 7 bases, with 13 bases remaining between them. CDR3 length: 13 amino acids. CDR3 sequence reads: CATRTVGDQPQHF. Written as DNA, the CDR3 is TGTGCCACCAGAACAGTGGGAGACCAGCCCCAGCATTTT.

The chain combines TRBV6-1 with TRBJ1-1; no definite D call. The CDR3 is 16 residues long. CDR1 is MNHNS, CDR2 SASEGT, per germline. The ends were cut back, 3 bases at V and 0 bases at J, with 14 bases in the middle. CDR3 in DNA: TGTGCCAGCAGTGACCTCGGGGTACGGATGAACACTGAAGCTTTCTTT. This translates into CASSDLGVRMNTEAFF.

The chain carries TRBV28 and TRBJ1-1; D not certain. The V and J ends lost 6 bases and 2 bases respectively, with 4 bases between them. The V gene's germline CDR1 is MDHEN and CDR2 SYDVKM. The CDR3 runs 11 residues. The CDR3 DNA reads TGTGCCAGCAGACATAACACTGAAGCTTTCTTT. It encodes CASRHNTEAFF.

DNA of the CDR3: TGCACTGTCCTCGGTGCAGATACGCAGTATTTT. This codes for CTVLGADTQYF. This sequence joins TRBV29-1 and TRBJ2-3; unclear D gene. Looked up from germline, CDR1 is SQVTM and CDR2 is ANQGSEA. The CDR3 runs to 11 residues.

This clone was picked up one time. This sequence joins TRBV2 and TRBJ2-1, with D unclear. Looked up from germline, CDR1 is SNHLY and CDR2 is FYNNEI. CDR3 length: 11 residues. Trimming cost V 6 bases and J 8 bases, with 8 bases left between them. Here the CDR3 DNA reads TGTGCCAGCAGCCTTACATATGAGCAGTTCTTC. Its translation: CASSLTYEQFF.

The chain couples TRBV28 to TRBJ1-3; no clear D. The germline CDR1 and CDR2 sequences are MDHEN and SYDVKM. CDR3 length: 13 residues. The V end was cut by 4 bases, the J end by 0 bases, with 4 bases between. CDR3 amino acids: CASSWLSGNTIYF. The CDR3 coding sequence is TGTGCCAGCAGTTGGCTCTCTGGAAACACCATATATTTT.

The chain links TRBV6-5 to TRBJ2-7; TRBD1 matches at 9 bases. Germline V lookup: CDR1 MNHEY, CDR2 SVGAGI. The CDR3 runs 12 residues. The CDR3 sequence: CATGTGTLEQYF. The CDR3 nucleotides are TGTGCGACCGGGACAGGGACTCTCGAGCAGTACTTC.

The chain combines TRBV18 with TRBJ1-1, with D perhaps matching TRBD1 (5 bases). Between the trimmed V and J ends, which lost 4 bases and 0 bases, there was a span of 12 bases. The CDR3 consists of 15 residues. Germline lookup yields CDR1 KGHSH and CDR2 LQKENI. The CDR3: CASSHRMGMNTEAFF. DNA of the CDR3: TGTGCCAGCTCACACAGGATGGGGATGAACACTGAAGCTTTCTTT. The full variable domain, rest sourced from reference TRBV18 and TRBJ1-1, is NAGVMQNPRHLVRRRGQEARLRCSPMKGHSHVYWYRQLPEEGLKFMVYLQKENIIDESGMPKERFSAEFPKEGPSILRIQQVVRGDSAAYFCASSHRMGMNTEAFFGQGTRLTVV.

The V and J genes are TRBV5-1 and TRBJ1-3; maybe TRBD1 (6 bases). The CDR3 extends over 15 amino acids. In germline, CDR1 is SGHRS, CDR2 YFSETQ. Trimming pared 4 bases from V and 0 bases from J, leaving 11 bases between. DNA of the CDR3: TGCGCCAGCAGCCTAGACAGGCCCTCTGGAAACACCATATATTTT. Translating gives CASSLDRPSGNTIYF.

The chain has TRBV5-6 and TRBJ2-7; 10 bases agree with TRBD1. CDR1 and CDR2 from the germline V gene are SGHDT and YYEEEE. The CDR3 covers 13 residues. V dropped 4 bases and J dropped 6; count of bases not matched to a gene: 4. CDR3 loop: CASSLGTGAEQYF. The DNA for the CDR3 is TGTGCCAGCAGCCTGGGGACAGGGGCCGAGCAGTACTTC.

The rearrangement uses TRBV9 and TRBJ2-3; TRBD2 agrees at 10 bases. Per germline, CDR1 SGDLS and CDR2 YYNGEE. The CDR3 covers 15 residues. V trimming: 3 bases; J trimming: 8 bases; junction bases outside the gene matches: 9. The CDR3 is CASSAGTSDGFTQYF. CDR3 nucleotides: TGTGCCAGCAGCGCCGGGACTAGCGACGGGTTTACGCAGTATTTT.

The chain recombines TRBV5-1 with TRBJ2-4, with D perhaps TRBD1 (5 bases). V was shortened by 0 bases and J by 3 bases, with 13 bases between the two germline ends. There are 16 residues in the CDR3. Germline-derived CDR1 and CDR2 are SGHRS and YFSETQ. The CDR3 coding sequence is TGCGCCAGCAGCTTGGAGGTCGCAGGGTACAAAAACATTCAGTACTTC. It yields the protein CASSLEVAGYKNIQYF.

V usage is TRBV4-3 and J usage is TRBJ1-6; a weak D match, TRBD1 (5 bases). The V and J ends lost 1 base and 7 bases respectively, with 11 bases between them. The CDR3 has 15 amino acids. Germline values: CDR1 LGHNA, CDR2 YSLEER. The chain's CDR3 is CASSQVQGGNSPLHF. CDR3 DNA: TGCGCCAGCAGCCAAGTTCAGGGTGGGAATTCACCCCTCCACTTT.

This rearrangement joins TRBV28 to TRBJ1-1; possibly TRBD1 for D (5 bases). This CDR3 is 14 amino acids long. The V end was cut by 2 bases, the J end by 6 bases, with 13 bases between. The germline V gene has CDR1 MDHEN and CDR2 SYDVKM. CDR3 region: CASSLRGTIAEAFF. The CDR3 DNA is TGTGCCAGCAGTTTACGCGGGACGATAGCTGAAGCTTTCTTT.

The rearrangement joins TRBV2 to TRBJ2-7, with 7 bases fitting TRBD2. CDR1 is SNHLY and CDR2 is FYNNEI in the germline V gene. This CDR3 is built from 14 residues. Unmatched junction bases numbered 7, after V lost 4 bases and J lost 4 bases. The CDR3 nucleotides are TGTGCCAGCAGTGGAGCGGGACTTCTTTACGAGCAGTACTTC. Its translation: CASSGAGLLYEQYF.

The chain carries TRBV6-5 and TRBJ1-5, with TRBD1 matching 12 bases. The CDR3 contains 15 residues. CDR1 MNHEY and CDR2 SVGAGI come from the germline V gene. Trimming removed 7 bases from V and 4 bases from J; junction bases left unmatched: 5. CDR3 nucleotide sequence: TGTGCCAGCAAGGGGGACAGGGGGCAGAATCAGCCCCAGCATTTT. This translates into CASKGDRGQNQPQHF.

The chain employs TRBV11-2 and TRBJ2-1, with D possibly being TRBD2 (5 bases). Looked up from germline, CDR1 is SGHAT and CDR2 is FQNNGV. Trimming pared 2 bases from V and 10 bases from J, leaving 9 bases between. The length of the CDR3 is 12 residues. CDR3 nucleotides: TGTGCCAGCAGCTTATTAAGCGGCGAGCAGTTCTTC. Translated: CASSLLSGEQFF.

This clone was recorded a few times. This chain uses TRBV6-1 with TRBJ2-1; TRBD2 is a possible D gene (5 bases). From germline, CDR1 is MNHNS and CDR2 SASEGT. With 7 bases removed from V and 8 bases from J, the gap between germline ends came to 15 bases. The CDR3 is 13 residues long. CDR3 nucleotide sequence: TGTGCCAGCACCGCGGGTGGAGCGGATGAGCAGTTCTTC. The encoded protein is CASTAGGADEQFF.

The chain is built from TRBV4-2 and TRBJ2-3; D uncertain. The germline gives CDR1 LGHNA, CDR2 YNFKEQ. Trimming pared 0 bases from V and 2 bases from J, leaving 6 bases between. The CDR3 has 14 residues. CDR3 amino acids: CASSQEQYTDTQYF. In nucleotides, the CDR3 is TGTGCCAGCAGCCAAGAGCAGTACACAGATACGCAGTATTTT.

The chain recombines TRBV7-2 with TRBJ1-1, with 10 nucleotides matching TRBD1. Per the germline V gene, CDR1 is SGHTA and CDR2 is FQGNSA. The CDR3 has 15 residues. The trim removed 7 bases at V and 0 bases at J, leaving 5 bases unmatched. The CDR3 loop reads CASTGQGIMNTEAFF. Here the CDR3 DNA reads TGTGCCAGCACGGGACAGGGGATCATGAACACTGAAGCTTTCTTT.

The CDR3 here is CAISESGLRDQPQHF. The CDR3 DNA is TGTGCCATCAGTGAGTCGGGGCTTCGAGATCAGCCCCAGCATTTT. This rearrangement joins TRBV10-3 to TRBJ1-5, with D tentatively TRBD1 (5 bases). Germline V gene lookup returns CDR1 ENHRY and CDR2 SYGVKD. Between the trimmed V and J ends, which lost 0 bases and 5 bases, there was a span of 11 bases. The CDR3 is made up of 15 amino acids.